This is a list of T cell receptor beta chains from one sample in a study of response to subunit inactivated influenza vaccine. TCRdb used MiXCR to reprocess the RT-PCR reads, holding one entry per CDR3 protein. Of about half a million distinct CDR3 sequences in the sample, approximately 24% are singletons; the top ten hold less than 2.5%. The sequencing here drew on CD4+ T cells sorted from PBMCs, taken 5 days after vaccination. These receptors were obtained from a man in his fifties who received an inactivated influenza vaccine. The CDR3 runs from the conserved cysteine through the conserved F or W. The D gene is left open where the match is weak. Some rows have no size entry. The others give once, few or many, or a class for an expanded clone.

CDR3nt | CDR3aa | v_gene | d_gene | abundance | j_gene
TGTGCCAGCAGCTTAGGTCAGCTCCCAGGGGAGACCCAGTACTTC | CASSLGQLPGETQYF | TRBV7-8 | NA | NA | TRBJ2-5
TGTGCCAGCAGCCCCCGTGGGACCTATGGCTACACCTTC | CASSPRGTYGYTF | TRBV7-2 | NA | NA | TRBJ1-2
TGTGCCAGCAGGGGGTGGGGGGGGTATCAGCCCCAGCATTTT | CASRGWGGYQPQHF | TRBV2 | NA | NA | TRBJ1-5
TGTGCCAGCAGCTCCACCAAAGGGGAGCAGTTCTTC | CASSSTKGEQFF | TRBV11-3 | NA | NA | TRBJ2-1
TGTGCCAGCACCCGGACCAGCTCTGGAAACACCATATATTTT | CASTRTSSGNTIYF | TRBV7-9 | NA | NA | TRBJ1-3
TGTGCCAGCAGCTTCTCTCCGGGGAGAGGGGACTACAATGAGCAGTTCTTC | CASSFSPGRGDYNEQFF | TRBV5-6 | NA | NA | TRBJ2-1
TGCGCCAGCAGCTCGGAGGCTACCCAAGAGACCCAGTACTTC | CASSSEATQETQYF | TRBV5-1 | NA | NA | TRBJ2-5
TGTGCCAGCAGCCCGGGGCCCCTAGATGAAAAACTGTTTTTT | CASSPGPLDEKLFF | TRBV7-9 | NA | few | TRBJ1-4
TGCAGCGTTGACCAGGGTTACGAGCAGTACTTC | CSVDQGYEQYF | TRBV29-1 | NA | many | TRBJ2-7
TGTGCCAGCAGCTTATTTTGGAGGACAGGGATTGTCGGGGAGCAGTACTTC | CASSLFWRTGIVGEQYF | TRBV13 | TRBD1 | NA | TRBJ2-7
TGCGCCAGCAGCCAAGAACACTCCAGCTACGAGCAGTACTTC | CASSQEHSSYEQYF | TRBV4-3 | NA | NA | TRBJ2-7
TGCGCCAGCAGCTTATTAGGACTAGCGGCCTACGAGCAGTACTTC | CASSLLGLAAYEQYF | TRBV5-1 | TRBD2 | few | TRBJ2-7
TGTGCCAGCAGTTACCTACAGGGTTCACCCCTCCACTTT | CASSYLQGSPLHF | TRBV12-3/TRBV12-4 | NA | few | TRBJ1-6
TGTGCCAGCAGTGAAAAATGGGGTGAAGCTTTCTTT | CASSEKWGEAFF | TRBV25-1 | NA | NA | TRBJ1-1
TGTGCCAGCAGCTCCGACGGGAACTACGAGCAGTACTTC | CASSSDGNYEQYF | TRBV7-2 | NA | few | TRBJ2-7
TGTGCCAGCACCTACGGGGGTCAGGGACAAGAGACCCAGTACTTC | CASTYGGQGQETQYF | TRBV28 | NA | few | TRBJ2-5
TGCGCCAGCAGCTTGCTCGGCCAGAACTCCTACAATGAGCAGTTCTTC | CASSLLGQNSYNEQFF | TRBV5-1 | NA | NA | TRBJ2-1
TGCAGCGTTGAGATTAGCGGGCTTTACACAGATACGCAGTATTTT | CSVEISGLYTDTQYF | TRBV29-1 | TRBD2 | NA | TRBJ2-3
TGCGCCAGCAGCCAAGATTCGAGGGGACATAATTCACCCCTCCACTTT | CASSQDSRGHNSPLHF | TRBV4-1 | NA | NA | TRBJ1-6
TGTGCCAGCAGCGTAGGTGGACCAGTCACAGATACGCAGTATTTT | CASSVGGPVTDTQYF | TRBV9 | NA | NA | TRBJ2-3
TGCAGTGCTAGTTGGGAGACCCAGTACTTC | CSASWETQYF | TRBV20-1 | NA | many | TRBJ2-5
TGTGCCAGCAGTGAAAGTCGGCAGCCCCAGCATTTT | CASSESRQPQHF | TRBV6-1 | NA | NA | TRBJ1-5
TGCAGTGCTGGACAGGAGGTGAAAAACACCATATATTTT | CSAGQEVKNTIYF | TRBV20-1 | TRBD1 | NA | TRBJ1-3
TGTGCCAGCAGCTTAGATTGGCTAGCGGACAATGAGCAGTTCTTC | CASSLDWLADNEQFF | TRBV11-2 | TRBD2 | NA | TRBJ2-1
TGTGCCAGCAGTTACTCGACAGGAGCGAACACCGGGGAGCTGTTTTTT | CASSYSTGANTGELFF | TRBV6-5 | NA | NA | TRBJ2-2
TGTGCCAGCAGCCAAGATGGTAGTTTGACAGATACGCAGTATTTT | CASSQDGSLTDTQYF | TRBV4-2 | NA | few | TRBJ2-3
TGCGCCAGCAGTGAGGGAGGTTCCACAGATACGCACTATTTT | CASSEGGSTDTHYF | TRBV10-2 | NA | NA | TRBJ2-3
TGTGCCAGCAGCCAGGGTCGCGGGACTTACACTGGAAACACCATATATTTT | CASSQGRGTYTGNTIYF | TRBV28 | NA | NA | TRBJ1-3
TGTGCCAGCAGTTACTCAGGGACAGTCCAAGAGACCCAGTACTTC | CASSYSGTVQETQYF | TRBV6-5 | TRBD1 | many | TRBJ2-5
TGTGCCACCAGCCGACGTGGACTAGCGGGAGTAAATGAGCAGTTCTTC | CATSRRGLAGVNEQFF | TRBV15 | TRBD2 | NA | TRBJ2-1
TGTGCCAGCAGCGTAGAGCCAGCGGGACTTGTCCACAATGAGCAGTTCTTC | CASSVEPAGLVHNEQFF | TRBV9 | TRBD2 | NA | TRBJ2-1